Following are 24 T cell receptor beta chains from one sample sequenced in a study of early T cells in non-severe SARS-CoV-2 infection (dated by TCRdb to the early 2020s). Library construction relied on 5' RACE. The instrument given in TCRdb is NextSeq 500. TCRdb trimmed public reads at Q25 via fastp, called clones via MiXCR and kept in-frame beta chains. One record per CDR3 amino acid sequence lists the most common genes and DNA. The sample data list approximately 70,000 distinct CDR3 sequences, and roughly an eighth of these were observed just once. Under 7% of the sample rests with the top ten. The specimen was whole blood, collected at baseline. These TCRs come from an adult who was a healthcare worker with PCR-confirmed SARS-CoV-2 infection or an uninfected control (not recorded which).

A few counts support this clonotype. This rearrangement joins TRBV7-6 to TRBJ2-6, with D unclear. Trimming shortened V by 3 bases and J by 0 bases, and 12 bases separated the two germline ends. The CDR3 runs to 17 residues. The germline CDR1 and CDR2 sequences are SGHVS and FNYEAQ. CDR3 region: CASSFPHRTSGANVLTF. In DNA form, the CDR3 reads TGTGCCAGCAGCTTTCCCCATCGCACCTCTGGGGCCAACGTCCTGACTTTC.

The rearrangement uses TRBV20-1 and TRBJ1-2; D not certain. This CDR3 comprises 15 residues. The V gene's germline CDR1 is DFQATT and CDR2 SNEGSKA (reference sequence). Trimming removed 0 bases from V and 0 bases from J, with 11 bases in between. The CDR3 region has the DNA TGCAGTGCTAGAGATCATCCGTCAGCTAACTATGGCTACACCTTC. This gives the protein CSARDHPSANYGYTF.

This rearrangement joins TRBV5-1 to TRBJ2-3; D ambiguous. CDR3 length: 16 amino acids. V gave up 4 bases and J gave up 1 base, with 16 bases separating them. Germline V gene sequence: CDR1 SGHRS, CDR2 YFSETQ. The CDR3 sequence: CASSHDWPDGTDTQYF. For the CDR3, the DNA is TGCGCCAGCAGCCACGATTGGCCGGACGGCACAGATACGCAGTATTTT.

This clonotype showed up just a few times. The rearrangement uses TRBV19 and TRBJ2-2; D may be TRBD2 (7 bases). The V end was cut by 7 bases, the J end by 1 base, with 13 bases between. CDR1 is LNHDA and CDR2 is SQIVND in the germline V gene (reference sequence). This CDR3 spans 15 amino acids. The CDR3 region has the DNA TGTGCCAGTAACACCGGGGGGCAGAACACCGGGGAGCTGTTTTTT. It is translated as CASNTGGQNTGELFF.

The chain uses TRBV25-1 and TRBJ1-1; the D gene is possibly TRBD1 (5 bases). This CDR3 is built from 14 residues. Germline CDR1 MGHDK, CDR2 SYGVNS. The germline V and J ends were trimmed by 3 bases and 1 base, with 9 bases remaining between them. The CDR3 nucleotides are TGTGCCAGCAGTGATTATACAGGGAACACTGAAGCTTTCTTT. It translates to CASSDYTGNTEAFF. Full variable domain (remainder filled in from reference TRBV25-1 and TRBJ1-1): EADIYQTPRYLVIGTGKKITLECSQTMGHDKMYWYQQDPGMELHLIHYSYGVNSTEKGDLSSESTVSRIRTEHFPLTLESARPSHTSQYLCASSDYTGNTEAFFGQGTRLTVV.

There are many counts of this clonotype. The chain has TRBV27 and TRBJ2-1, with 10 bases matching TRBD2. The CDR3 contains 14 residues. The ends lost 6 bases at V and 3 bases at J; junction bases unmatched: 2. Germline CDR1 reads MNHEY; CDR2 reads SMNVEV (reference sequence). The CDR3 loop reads CASRRTSGYNEQFF. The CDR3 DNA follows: TGTGCCAGCAGACGGACTAGCGGCTACAATGAGCAGTTCTTC.

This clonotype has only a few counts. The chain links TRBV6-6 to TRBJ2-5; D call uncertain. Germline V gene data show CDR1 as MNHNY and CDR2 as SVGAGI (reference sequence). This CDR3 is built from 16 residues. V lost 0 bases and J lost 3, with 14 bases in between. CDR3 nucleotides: TGTGCCAGCAGTTACTCGTGGATGGTAGAAAAAGAGACCCAGTACTTC. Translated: CASSYSWMVEKETQYF.

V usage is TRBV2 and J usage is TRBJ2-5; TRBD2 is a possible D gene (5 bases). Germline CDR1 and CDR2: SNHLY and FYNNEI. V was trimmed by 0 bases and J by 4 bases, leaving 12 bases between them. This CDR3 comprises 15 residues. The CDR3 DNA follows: TGTGCCAGCAGTGAAGCGCTTCGGGGTTTAGAGACCCAGTACTTC. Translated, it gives CASSEALRGLETQYF.

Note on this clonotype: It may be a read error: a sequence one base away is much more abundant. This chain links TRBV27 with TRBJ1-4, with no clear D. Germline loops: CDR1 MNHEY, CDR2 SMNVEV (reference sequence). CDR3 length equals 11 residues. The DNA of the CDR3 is TGTACCAGCAGCTCGGGGGAAAAACTGTTTTTT. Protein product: CTSSSGEKLFF.

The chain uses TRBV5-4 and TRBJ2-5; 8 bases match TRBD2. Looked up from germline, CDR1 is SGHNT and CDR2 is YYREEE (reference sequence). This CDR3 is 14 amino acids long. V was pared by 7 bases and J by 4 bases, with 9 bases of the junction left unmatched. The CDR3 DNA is TGTGCCAGCGACGACGCGGGGGGAGGAGAGACCCAGTACTTC. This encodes CASDDAGGGETQYF.

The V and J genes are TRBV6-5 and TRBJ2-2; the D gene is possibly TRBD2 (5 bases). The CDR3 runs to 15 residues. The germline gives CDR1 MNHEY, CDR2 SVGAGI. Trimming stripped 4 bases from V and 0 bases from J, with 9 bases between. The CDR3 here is CASSWSSPNTGELFF. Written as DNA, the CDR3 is TGTGCCAGCAGTTGGTCTAGCCCGAACACCGGGGAGCTGTTTTTT.

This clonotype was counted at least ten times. In DNA, the CDR3 is TGTGCCAGCAGCTTGACAGGGGGCTCCGAGCAGTACTTC. The encoded protein is CASSLTGGSEQYF. The chain links TRBV7-2 to TRBJ2-7; 10 bases fit TRBD1. With 3 bases clipped from V and 6 bases from J, the junction kept 2 bases outside the gene matches. This CDR3 is built from 13 residues. Germline V gene data show CDR1 as SGHTA and CDR2 as FQGNSA.

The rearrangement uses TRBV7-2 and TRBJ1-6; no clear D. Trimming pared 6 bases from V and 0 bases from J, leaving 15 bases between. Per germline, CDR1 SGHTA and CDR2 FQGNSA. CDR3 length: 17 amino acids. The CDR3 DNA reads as TGTGCCAGCAGAAGAGGACGGGAATTCTCCTATAATTCACCCCTCCACTTT. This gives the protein CASRRGREFSYNSPLHF. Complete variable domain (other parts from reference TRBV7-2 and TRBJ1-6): GAGVSQSPSNKVTEKGKDVELRCDPISGHTALYWYRQSLGQGLEFLIYFQGNSAPDKSGLPSDRFSAERTGGSVSTLTIQRTQQEDSAVYLCASRRGREFSYNSPLHFGNGTRLTVT.

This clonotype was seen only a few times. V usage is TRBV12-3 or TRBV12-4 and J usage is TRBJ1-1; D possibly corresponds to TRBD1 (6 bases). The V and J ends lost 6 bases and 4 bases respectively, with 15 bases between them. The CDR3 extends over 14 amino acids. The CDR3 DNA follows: TGTGCCAGCAGGCACCAGGGGCCCTCCACTGAAGCTTTCTTT. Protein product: CASRHQGPSTEAFF.

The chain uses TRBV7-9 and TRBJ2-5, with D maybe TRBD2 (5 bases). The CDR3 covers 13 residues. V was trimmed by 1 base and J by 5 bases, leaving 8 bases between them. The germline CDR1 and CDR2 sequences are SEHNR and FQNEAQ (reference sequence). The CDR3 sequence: CASSLGLAETQYF. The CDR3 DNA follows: TGTGCCAGCAGCTTAGGGCTAGCTGAGACCCAGTACTTC.

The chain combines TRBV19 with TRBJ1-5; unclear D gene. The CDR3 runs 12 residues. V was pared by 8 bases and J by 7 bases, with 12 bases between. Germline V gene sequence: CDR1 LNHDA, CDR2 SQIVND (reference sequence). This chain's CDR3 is CASRQFEQPQHF. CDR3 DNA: TGTGCCAGTCGTCAGTTCGAGCAGCCCCAGCATTTT. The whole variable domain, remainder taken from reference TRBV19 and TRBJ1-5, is DGGITQSPKYLFRKEGQNVTLSCEQNLNHDAMYWYRQDPGQGLRLIYYSQIVNDFQKGDIAEGYSVSREKKESFPLTVTSAQKNPTAFYLCASRQFEQPQHFGDGTRLSIL.

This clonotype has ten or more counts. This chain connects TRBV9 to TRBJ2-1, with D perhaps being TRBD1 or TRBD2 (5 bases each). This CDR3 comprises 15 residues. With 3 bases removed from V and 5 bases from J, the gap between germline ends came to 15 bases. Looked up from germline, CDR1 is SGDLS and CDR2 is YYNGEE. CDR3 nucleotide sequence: TGTGCCAGCAGCGCCTCGGGGACCCCAAACAATGAGCAGTTCTTC. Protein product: CASSASGTPNNEQFF.

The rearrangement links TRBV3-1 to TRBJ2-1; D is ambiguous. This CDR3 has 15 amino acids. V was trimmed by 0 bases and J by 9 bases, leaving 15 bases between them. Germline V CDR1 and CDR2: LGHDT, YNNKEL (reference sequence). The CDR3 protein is CASSQDSVRFGEQFF. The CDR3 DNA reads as TGTGCCAGCAGCCAAGATTCGGTCCGTTTTGGTGAGCAGTTCTTC.

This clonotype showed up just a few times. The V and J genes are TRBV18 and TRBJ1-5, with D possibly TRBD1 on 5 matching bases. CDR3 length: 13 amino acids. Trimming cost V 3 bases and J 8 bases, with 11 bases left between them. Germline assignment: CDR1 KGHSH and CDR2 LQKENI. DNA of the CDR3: TGTGCCAGCTCACCGAATACCAGGGAGCCCCAGCATTTT. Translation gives CASSPNTREPQHF.

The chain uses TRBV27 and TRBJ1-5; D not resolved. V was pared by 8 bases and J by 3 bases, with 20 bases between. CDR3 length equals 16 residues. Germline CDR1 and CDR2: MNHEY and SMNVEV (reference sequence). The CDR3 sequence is CASHPKGRVLNQPQHF. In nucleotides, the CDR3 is TGTGCCAGCCACCCGAAGGGCCGGGTCCTCAATCAGCCCCAGCATTTT.

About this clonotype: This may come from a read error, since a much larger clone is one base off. The CDR3 loop is CASSPGTRNSEQYF. In DNA form, the CDR3 reads TGTGCCAGCAGTCCCGGGACTAGGAACTCCGAGCAGTACTTC. This chain connects TRBV6-5 to TRBJ2-7; TRBD2 matches at 8 bases. The germline CDR1 and CDR2 sequences are MNHEY and SVGAGI. J was trimmed by 6 bases and V by 5 bases; bases with no gene match: 9. This CDR3 has 14 residues.

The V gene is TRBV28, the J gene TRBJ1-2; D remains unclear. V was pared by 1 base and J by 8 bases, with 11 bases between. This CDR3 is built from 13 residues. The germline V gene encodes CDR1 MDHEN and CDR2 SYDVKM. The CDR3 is CASSLSPGYGYTF. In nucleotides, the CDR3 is TGTGCCAGCAGTTTATCTCCTGGGTACGGCTACACCTTC.

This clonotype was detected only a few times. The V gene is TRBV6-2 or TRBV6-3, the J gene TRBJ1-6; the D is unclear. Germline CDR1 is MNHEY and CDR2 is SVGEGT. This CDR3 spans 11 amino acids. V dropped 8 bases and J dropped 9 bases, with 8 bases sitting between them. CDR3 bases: TGTGCCAGCTCTACCTTTTCACCCCTCCACTTT. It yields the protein CASSTFSPLHF.

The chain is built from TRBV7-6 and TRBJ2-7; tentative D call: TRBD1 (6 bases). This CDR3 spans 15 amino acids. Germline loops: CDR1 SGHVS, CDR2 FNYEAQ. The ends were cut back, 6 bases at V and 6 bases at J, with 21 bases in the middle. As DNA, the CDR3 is TGTGCCAGCAGTTCCCTGTCACAGGGTCTAGTCGAGCAGTACTTC. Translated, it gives CASSSLSQGLVEQYF.